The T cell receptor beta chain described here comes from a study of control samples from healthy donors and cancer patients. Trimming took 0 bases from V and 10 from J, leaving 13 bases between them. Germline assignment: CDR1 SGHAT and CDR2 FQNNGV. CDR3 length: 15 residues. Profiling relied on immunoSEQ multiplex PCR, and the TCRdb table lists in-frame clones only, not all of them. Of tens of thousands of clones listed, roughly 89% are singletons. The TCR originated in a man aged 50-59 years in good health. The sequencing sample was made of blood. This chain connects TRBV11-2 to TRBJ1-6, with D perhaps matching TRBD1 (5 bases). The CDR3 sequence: CASSLEGRGVSPLHF. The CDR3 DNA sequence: TGTGCCAGCAGCTTAGAAGGCAGAGGGGTATCACCCCTCCACTTT.